The entry that follows covers one T cell receptor beta chain sequence. The data were taken from a study of Graves' ophthalmopathy and Graves' hyperthyroidism. Germline loops: CDR1 MNHEY, CDR2 SVGAGI. This CDR3 is built from 15 residues. Trimming removed 2 bases at V and 4 bases at J, with 14 bases between. RNA transcripts yielded amplified TCR beta CDR3 regions. Second-round multiplex PCR came after first-round RT-PCR with HTBI primers. TCRdb reprocessed the multiplex PCR reads via MiXCR and lists one record per CDR3 protein. The data show some 370,000 distinct CDR3 sequences, about 18% seen once. The chain joins TRBV6-5 to TRBJ1-1; perhaps TRBD1 as D (5 bases). This TCR derives from an adult woman with stable Graves' hyperthyroidism. The sequenced sample was peripheral blood. The CDR3 bases are TGTGCCAGCAGTTACAGAGGCAGGGACGGCACTGAAGCTTTCTTT. Its translation: CASSYRGRDGTEAFF.